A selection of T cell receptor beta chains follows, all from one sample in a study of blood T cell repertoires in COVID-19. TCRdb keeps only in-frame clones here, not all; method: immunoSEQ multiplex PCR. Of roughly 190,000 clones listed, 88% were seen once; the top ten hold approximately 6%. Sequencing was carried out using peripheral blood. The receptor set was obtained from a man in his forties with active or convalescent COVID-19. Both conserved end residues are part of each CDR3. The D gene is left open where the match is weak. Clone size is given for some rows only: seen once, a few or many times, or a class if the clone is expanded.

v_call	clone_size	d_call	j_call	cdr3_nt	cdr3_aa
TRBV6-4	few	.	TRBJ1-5	TGTGCCAGCAGTGTCGGTATCAATCAGCCCCAGCATTTT	CASSVGINQPQHF
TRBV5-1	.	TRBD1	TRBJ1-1	TGCGCCAGCAGCTTGGAGCCGGACAGGGCCCTTGAAGCTTTCTTT	CASSLEPDRALEAFF
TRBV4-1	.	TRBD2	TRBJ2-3	TGCGCCAGCAGCCAAGATGGAGGTCTAGCGGGAGGTACGCAGTATTTT	CASSQDGGLAGGTQYF
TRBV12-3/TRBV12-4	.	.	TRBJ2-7	TGTGCCACCTCTCAGGGGGGATACGAGCAGTACTTC	CATSQGGYEQYF
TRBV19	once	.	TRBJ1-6	TGTGCCAGTAGTCAAGGACAGTATAATTCACCCCTCCACTTT	CASSQGQYNSPLHF
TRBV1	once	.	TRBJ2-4	TGCACCAGCAGCCCACCCTTCCGCGGGAAAAACATTCAGTACTTC	CTSSPPFRGKNIQYF
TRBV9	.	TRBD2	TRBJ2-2	TGTGCCAGCAGCGCCACACTAGCGGGAGCTGCCGGGGAGCTGTTTTTT	CASSATLAGAAGELFF
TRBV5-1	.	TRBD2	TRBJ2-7	TGCGCCAGCAGCTCGGTCGCCAGCGGGAGTGGGGAGCAGTACTTC	CASSSVASGSGEQYF
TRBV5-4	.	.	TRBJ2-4	TGTGCCAGCAGCTTACAGTTGGTGGGAAACATTCAGTACTTC	CASSLQLVGNIQYF
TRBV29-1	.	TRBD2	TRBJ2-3	TGCAGCGTTGCGGGGGAACTAGCGGGACTCACAGATACGCAGTATTTT	CSVAGELAGLTDTQYF
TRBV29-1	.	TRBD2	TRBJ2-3	TGCCGCGCGACGGGCGGGGGGCCGGGCGGGGGCACAGATACGCAGTATTTT	CRATGGGPGGGTDTQYF
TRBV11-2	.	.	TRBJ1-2	TGTGCCAGCAGCTTAGTAGGTGACAGTAGACTCTATGGCTACACCTTC	CASSLVGDSRLYGYTF
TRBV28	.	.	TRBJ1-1	TGTGCCAGCAGTTCAATGAACACTGAAGCTTTCTTT	CASSSMNTEAFF
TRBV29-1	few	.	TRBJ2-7	TGCAGCGCCTTGACAGAGTACGAGCAGTACTTC	CSALTEYEQYF
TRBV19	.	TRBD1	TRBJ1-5	TGTGCCAGTAGTCCGGACAGGCAAAATGATCCCCAGCATTTT	CASSPDRQNDPQHF
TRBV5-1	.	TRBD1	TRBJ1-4	TGCGCCAGCAGTCTGACAGGGGATGTTCTTACTAATGAAAAACTGTTTTTT	CASSLTGDVLTNEKLFF
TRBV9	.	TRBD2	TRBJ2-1	TGTGCCAGCTCTCGGGGGGGACGCACCTTACAATACAATGAGCAGTTCTTC	CASSRGGRTLQYNEQFF
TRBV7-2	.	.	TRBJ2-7	TGTGCCAGCAGCTGGCCGGGCAGGGGTATTTACGAGCAGTACTTC	CASSWPGRGIYEQYF
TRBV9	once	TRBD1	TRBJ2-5	TGTGCCAGCAGCACGGGACAGGGGGCGCGGGAGACCCAGTACTTC	CASSTGQGARETQYF
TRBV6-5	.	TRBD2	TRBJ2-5	TGTGCCACCCGAGCGGGGGACCAAGAGACCCAGTACTTC	CATRAGDQETQYF
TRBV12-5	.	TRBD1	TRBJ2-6	TGTGCTAGTGGCTCCGGGACAGGCTGGGCCAACGTCCTGACTTTC	CASGSGTGWANVLTF
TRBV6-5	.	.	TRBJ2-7	TGTGCCAGCGAGCCGTCGGTCTCCTACGAGCAGTACTTC	CASEPSVSYEQYF
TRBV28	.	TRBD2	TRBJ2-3	TGTGCCAGCAGTTTTCAGGAGGGGCGGGGGGATACGCAGTATTTT	CASSFQEGRGDTQYF